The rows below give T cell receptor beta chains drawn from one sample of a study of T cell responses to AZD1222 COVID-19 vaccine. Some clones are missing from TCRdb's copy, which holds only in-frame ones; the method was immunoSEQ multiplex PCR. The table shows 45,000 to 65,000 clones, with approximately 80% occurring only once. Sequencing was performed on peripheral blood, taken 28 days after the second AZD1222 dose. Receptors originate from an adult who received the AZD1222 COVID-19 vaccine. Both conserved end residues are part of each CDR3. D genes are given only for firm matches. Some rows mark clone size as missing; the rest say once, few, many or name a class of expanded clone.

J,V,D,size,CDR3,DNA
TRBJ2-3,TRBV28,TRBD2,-,CASSNSGSAADTQYF,TGTGCCAGCAGTAATAGCGGGAGCGCCGCAGATACGCAGTATTTT
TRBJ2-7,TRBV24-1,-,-,CATSDHPASGSSSYEQYF,TGTGCCACCAGTGATCACCCTGCCTCAGGGTCGTCCTCCTACGAGCAGTACTTC
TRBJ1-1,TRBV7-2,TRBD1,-,CASSQGENTEAFF,TGTGCCAGCAGCCAGGGGGAGAACACTGAAGCTTTCTTT
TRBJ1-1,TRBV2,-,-,CASSAEGRGAEAFF,TGTGCCAGCAGTGCTGAGGGGCGCGGAGCTGAAGCTTTCTTT
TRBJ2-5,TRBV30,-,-,CAFPRPLGLEETQYF,TGTGCCTTCCCAAGACCACTAGGGTTGGAAGAGACCCAGTACTTC
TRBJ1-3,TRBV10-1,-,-,CASQEHSGNTIYF,TGCGCCTCACAAGAGCATTCTGGAAACACCATATATTTT
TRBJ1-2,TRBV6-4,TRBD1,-,CASSDPGQGIPLHYGYTF,TGTGCCAGCAGTGACCCGGGACAGGGGATCCCTTTACACTATGGCTACACCTTC
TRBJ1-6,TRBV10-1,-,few,CASARGGNSPLHF,TGCGCCAGCGCTCGAGGGGGAAATTCACCCCTCCACTTT
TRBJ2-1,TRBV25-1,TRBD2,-,CASSEISGGAYNEQFF,TGTGCCAGCAGTGAAATCAGCGGGGGAGCCTACAATGAGCAGTTCTTC
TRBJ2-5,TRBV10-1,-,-,CASSGGTPQETQYF,TGCGCCAGCAGTGGCGGGACACCCCAAGAGACCCAGTACTTC
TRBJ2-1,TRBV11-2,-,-,CASSLGNGLLQWEQFF,TGTGCCAGCAGCTTAGGAAACGGACTGCTACAATGGGAGCAGTTCTTC
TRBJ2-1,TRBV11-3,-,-,CASSLAGNEQFF,TGTGCCAGCAGCTTAGCAGGCAATGAGCAGTTCTTC
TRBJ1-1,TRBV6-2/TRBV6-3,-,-,CASSYYNSQRAFF,TGTGCCAGCAGTTACTATAATTCCCAGCGAGCTTTCTTT
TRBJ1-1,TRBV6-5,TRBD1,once,CASTPRGQMNTEAFF,TGTGCCAGCACCCCCCGGGGACAGATGAACACTGAAGCTTTCTTT
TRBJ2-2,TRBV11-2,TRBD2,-,CASSLGGGATGELFF,TGTGCCAGCAGCTTAGGCGGGGGGGCCACCGGGGAGCTGTTTTTT
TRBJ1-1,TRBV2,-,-,CASSEKLRNTEAFF,TGTGCCAGCAGTGAAAAGTTAAGGAACACTGAAGCTTTCTTT
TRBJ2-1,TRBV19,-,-,CASSIDKLVDEQFF,TGTGCCAGTAGTATAGACAAACTAGTGGATGAGCAGTTCTTC
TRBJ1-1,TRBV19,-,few,CASSMGQGQAEAFF,TGTGCCAGTAGTATGGGGCAGGGTCAGGCTGAAGCTTTCTTT
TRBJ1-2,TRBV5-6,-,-,CASSLLGPRDGYTF,TGTGCCAGCAGCTTGTTAGGGCCACGAGATGGCTACACCTTC
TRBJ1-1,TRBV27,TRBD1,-,CASSNGQAMNTEAFF,TGTGCCAGCAGCAATGGACAGGCCATGAACACTGAAGCTTTCTTT
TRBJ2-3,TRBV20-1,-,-,CSASSDTQYF,TGCAGTGCTAGCTCGGATACGCAGTATTTT
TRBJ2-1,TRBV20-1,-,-,CSAKADEQFF,TGCAGTGCTAAAGCGGATGAGCAGTTCTTC
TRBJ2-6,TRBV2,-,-,CASSPRESGANVLTF,TGTGCCAGCAGCCCCAGGGAATCTGGGGCCAACGTCCTGACTTTC
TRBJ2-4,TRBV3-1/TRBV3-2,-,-,CASSARGNIQYF,TGTGCCAGCAGCGCACGGGGAAACATTCAGTACTTC
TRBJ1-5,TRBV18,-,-,CASSPRAGPSNQPQHF,TGTGCCAGCTCACCCCGAGCGGGACCAAGCAATCAGCCCCAGCATTTT
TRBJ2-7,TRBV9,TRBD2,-,CASSERGTSGSPQYF,TGTGCCAGCAGCGAGAGGGGGACTAGCGGGAGCCCGCAGTACTTC
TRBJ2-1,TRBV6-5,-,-,CASSYRVGGFEQFF,TGTGCCAGCAGTTACCGGGTCGGGGGTTTTGAGCAGTTCTTC
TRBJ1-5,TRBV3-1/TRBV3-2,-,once,CASSQGNANQPQHF,TGTGCCAGCAGCCAAGGGAATGCGAATCAGCCCCAGCATTTT
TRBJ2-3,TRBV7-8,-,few,CASSPDRVRTQYF,TGTGCCAGCAGCCCCGACCGAGTAAGAACGCAGTATTTT
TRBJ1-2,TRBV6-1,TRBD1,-,CASSEAGTGGDEGYTF,TGTGCCAGCAGTGAAGCGGGGACAGGGGGCGATGAAGGCTACACCTTC
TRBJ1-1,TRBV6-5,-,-,CASKGWETEAFF,TGTGCCAGCAAAGGGTGGGAAACTGAAGCTTTCTTT
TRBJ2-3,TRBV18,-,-,CASSLLEGETQYF,TGTGCCAGCTCACTTTTAGAGGGAGAGACGCAGTATTTT
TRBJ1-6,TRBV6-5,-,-,CASSYSSQGDSPLHF,TGTGCCAGCAGTTACTCGAGCCAAGGGGATTCACCCCTCCACTTT
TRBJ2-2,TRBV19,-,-,CASRRVQGVDTGELFF,TGTGCCAGTAGGAGAGTACAGGGCGTAGACACCGGGGAGCTGTTTTTT
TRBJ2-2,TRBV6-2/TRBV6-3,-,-,CASSPLQGVGGELFF,TGTGCCAGCAGTCCCTTACAGGGCGTAGGCGGGGAGCTGTTTTTT
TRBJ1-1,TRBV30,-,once,CAWTSEAFEAFF,TGTGCCTGGACCTCGGAGGCCTTTGAAGCTTTCTTT
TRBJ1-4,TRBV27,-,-,CASSLGGGQEKLFF,TGTGCCAGCAGTTTGGGGGGGGGCCAGGAAAAACTGTTTTTT
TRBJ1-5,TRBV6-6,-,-,CASSYETQPQHF,TGTGCCAGCAGTTACGAAACTCAGCCCCAGCATTTT
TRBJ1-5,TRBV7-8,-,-,CASTVEWTQPQHF,TGTGCCAGCACCGTCGAGTGGACTCAGCCCCAGCATTTT
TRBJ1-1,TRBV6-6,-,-,CASRGGVEAFF,TGTGCCAGCAGGGGTGGAGTTGAAGCTTTCTTT
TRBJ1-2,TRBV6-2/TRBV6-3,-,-,CASSRDQLLGYGYTF,TGTGCCAGCAGTCGCGACCAACTTTTGGGCTATGGCTACACCTTC
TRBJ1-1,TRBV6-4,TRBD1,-,CASRRTGANTEAFF,TGTGCCAGCAGACGGACAGGGGCGAACACTGAAGCTTTCTTT
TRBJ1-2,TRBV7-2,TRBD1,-,CASTSGTGAGYTF,TGTGCCAGCACCTCCGGGACAGGGGCCGGCTACACCTTC
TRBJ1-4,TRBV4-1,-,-,CASSQVGTSNEKLFF,TGCGCCAGCAGCCAAGTTGGCACCTCTAATGAAAAACTGTTTTTT
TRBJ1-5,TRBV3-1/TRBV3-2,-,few,CASSQAPLRYSNQPQHF,TGTGCCAGCAGCCAGGCCCCGCTTAGGTATAGCAATCAGCCCCAGCATTTT
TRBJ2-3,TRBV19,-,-,CASVPPGGQVHTDTQYF,TGTGCCAGTGTCCCCCCGGGGGGACAGGTTCACACAGATACGCAGTATTTT
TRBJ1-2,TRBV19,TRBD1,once,CASSAWEGATPRGYTF,TGTGCCAGTAGTGCGTGGGAGGGGGCAACCCCCCGCGGCTACACCTTC
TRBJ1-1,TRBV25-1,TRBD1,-,CASRVGTGGLAFF,TGTGCCAGCAGAGTAGGGACAGGGGGCCTCGCTTTCTTT
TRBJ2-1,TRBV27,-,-,CATHGGFNEQFF,TGTGCCACTCACGGGGGTTTTAATGAGCAGTTCTTC
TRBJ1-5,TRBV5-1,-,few,CASSLGTSSNQPQHF,TGCGCCAGCAGCTTGGGGACAAGCAGCAATCAGCCCCAGCATTTT
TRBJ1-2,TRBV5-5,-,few,CASSLDSDQAF,TGTGCCAGCAGCCTGGACAGCGATCAGGCCTTC
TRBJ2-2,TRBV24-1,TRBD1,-,CATSDSDRGQVGELFF,TGTGCCACCAGTGATTCGGACAGGGGGCAGGTCGGGGAGCTGTTTTTT
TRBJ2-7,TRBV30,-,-,CACLGQPYEQYF,TGTGCCTGCCTCGGACAGCCTTACGAGCAGTACTTC
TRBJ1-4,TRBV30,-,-,CAWGQQLNEKLFF,TGTGCCTGGGGACAGCAGCTTAATGAAAAACTGTTTTTT